The clone carrying this T cell receptor beta chain was detected a few times. This record belongs to a study of T-cell memory formation after mild COVID-19. V was cut by 2 bases and J by 4 bases, with 12 bases left in between. CDR1 is SEHNR, CDR2 FQNEAQ, per germline (reference sequence). This CDR3 comprises 15 residues. MiXCR, applied by TCRdb to the 5' RACE reads, yields one record per CDR3 protein. The table includes hundreds of thousands of distinct CDR3 sequences, roughly 21% detected once. This clonotype was obtained from an adult woman who had mild COVID-19 (a few samples of this study predate the infection). Cell type and time point are not known. The chain joins TRBV7-9 to TRBJ1-5; D is perhaps TRBD1 (5 bases). Input material: PBMCs or a T cell subset sorted from them (not recorded which). This CDR3 is CASSLWGKPNQPQHF. The CDR3 coding sequence is TGTGCCAGCAGCTTATGGGGGAAGCCTAATCAGCCCCAGCATTTT. The full variable domain, in which reference TRBV7-9 and TRBJ1-5 provide the parts outside the CDR3, is DTGVSQNPRHKITKRGQNVTFRCDPISEHNRLYWYRQTLGQGPEFLTYFQNEAQLEKSRLLSDRFSAERPKGSFSTLEIQRTEQGDSAMYLCASSLWGKPNQPQHFGDGTRLSIL.